The 26 T cell receptor beta chains presented below share a single source sample, sequenced in a study of blood T cells in healthy people across ages. Next came a second PCR, run for about 6 to 12 cycles, which used a sample-barcoded 5' primer along with a J-beta primer mix. TCRdb independently ran MiXCR on the 5' RACE reads; one entry per CDR3 protein. The table records 780,000 or so distinct CDR3 sequences, 56% of them present only once. Material: blood. These receptors were taken from a man aged 40-49 years in good health.

This rearrangement joins TRBV20-1 to TRBJ2-7; a weak D match, TRBD1 (8 bases). V was trimmed by 2 bases and J by 6 bases, leaving 20 bases between them. CDR3 length: 15 residues. The germline V gene has CDR1 DFQATT and CDR2 SNEGSKA (reference sequence). This CDR3 is CSARFGQGGKGEQYF. CDR3 nucleotides: TGCAGTGCTAGATTCGGACAGGGAGGGAAGGGCGAGCAGTACTTC.

The rearrangement joins TRBV29-1 to TRBJ2-3; 11 nucleotides line up with TRBD2. CDR3 length equals 15 residues. J lost 0 bases, V lost 6 bases, and 5 bases had no gene match. Germline assignment: CDR1 SQVTM and CDR2 ANQGSEA. This CDR3 is CSVTTSGASTDTQYF. DNA of the CDR3: TGCAGCGTCACGACTAGCGGGGCCAGCACAGATACGCAGTATTTT.

V usage is TRBV9 and J usage is TRBJ2-3, with D perhaps matching TRBD2 (6 bases). The CDR3 totals 15 residues. V lost 4 bases and J 6 bases, leaving 18 bases between the germline ends. In germline, CDR1 is SGDLS, CDR2 YYNGEE. CDR3 in amino acids: CASSPPGRGLDTQYF. CDR3 DNA sequence: TGTGCCAGCAGCCCCCCGGGACGGGGACTTGATACGCAGTATTTT.

V gene TRBV20-1 combines with J gene TRBJ1-1; D not certain. In germline, CDR1 is DFQATT, CDR2 SNEGSKA (reference sequence). This CDR3 is 15 amino acids long. The V end was cut by 3 bases, the J end by 1 base, with 15 bases between. The CDR3 sequence: CSASLSGWGNTEAFF. In DNA form, the CDR3 reads TGCAGTGCTAGCCTGAGCGGGTGGGGGAACACTGAAGCTTTCTTT.

This clonotype was observed a handful of times. This chain joins TRBV24-1 and TRBJ2-5, with 10 bases aligning to TRBD2. Trimming cost V 4 bases and J 11 bases; bases outside gene matches: 12. This CDR3 has 15 amino acids. In germline, CDR1 is KGHDR, CDR2 SFDVKD. The DNA for the CDR3 is TGTGCCACCAGTGAGGTTGCCGGGACTAGCGATGAGCAGTACTTC. It translates to CATSEVAGTSDEQYF.

This clonotype showed up just once. Germline is not matched at one junction end, which may reflect a read error. The gene calls are TRBV28 and TRBJ2-1; D possibly uses TRBD1 or TRBD2 (5 bases each). CDR1 and CDR2 (germline): MDHEN, SYDVKM. CDR3 length equals 16 residues. The CDR3 sequence: CANSLNPGLSYNEQFF. The CDR3 region has the DNA TGTGCCAACAGTTTAAATCCGGGGCTCTCCTACAATGAGCAGTTCTTC.

This chain joins TRBV29-1 and TRBJ1-1; maybe TRBD1 (5 bases). V was pared by 7 bases and J by 1 base, with 13 bases between. Germline values: CDR1 SQVTM, CDR2 ANQGSEA. CDR3 size: 13 residues. For the CDR3, the DNA is TGCAGCGGGGCCAGGGAGAGGAACACTGAAGCTTTCTTT. Protein product: CSGARERNTEAFF. The full variable domain, in which reference TRBV29-1 and TRBJ1-1 provide the parts outside the CDR3, is SAVISQKPSRDICQRGTSLTIQCQVDSQVTMMFWYRQQPGQSLTLIATANQGSEATYESGFVIDKFPISRPNLTFSTLTVSNMSPEDSSIYLCSGARERNTEAFFGQGTRLTVV.

This clonotype showed up just a few times. This chain joins TRBV7-6 and TRBJ1-2; D not resolved. Trimming took off 5 bases at V and 2 bases at J, with 18 bases between the two ends. CDR3 length equals 16 residues. Germline CDR1 and CDR2: SGHVS and FNYEAQ. In DNA form, the CDR3 reads TGTGCCAGCAGCCCTACTACAGATGACTTGAACTATGGCTACACCTTC. Amino acids: CASSPTTDDLNYGYTF. Complete variable domain (other parts from reference TRBV7-6 and TRBJ1-2): GAGVSQSPRYKVTKRGQDVALRCDPISGHVSLYWYRQALGQGPEFLTYFNYEAQQDKSGLPNDRFSAERPEGSISTLTIQRTEQRDSAMYRCASSPTTDDLNYGYTFGSGTRLTVV.

The CDR3, as DNA: TGTGCCATCAGTGCGCAGCGGGAAGGGGAAGAGACCCAGTACTTC. Its translation is CAISAQREGEETQYF. The chain uses TRBV10-3 and TRBJ2-5, with TRBD2 matching over 7 bases. Trimming removed 4 bases from V and 3 bases from J; junction bases left unmatched: 8. Germline values: CDR1 ENHRY, CDR2 SYGVKD. This CDR3 region has 15 residues.

The chain is built from TRBV5-1 and TRBJ2-1; 9 bases are shared with TRBD2. Looked up from germline, CDR1 is SGHRS and CDR2 is YFSETQ. With 4 bases clipped from V and 6 bases from J, the junction kept 14 bases outside the gene matches. This CDR3 region has 17 residues. The chain's CDR3 is CASSPAGGLAGINEQFF. The DNA of the CDR3 is TGCGCCAGCAGCCCGGCAGGGGGGCTAGCGGGGATCAATGAGCAGTTCTTC.

This clonotype was found a few times. V gene TRBV4-3 combines with J gene TRBJ1-2, with 8 bases that match TRBD1. Per the germline V gene, CDR1 is LGHNA and CDR2 is YSLEER. V shed 4 bases, J shed 1 base, and the junction held 14 bases outside the gene matches. The CDR3 spans 18 residues. The CDR3 bases are TGCGCCAGCAGCCGACAAGGGACAGGCGCACTCTTTAACTATGGCTACACCTTC. This codes for CASSRQGTGALFNYGYTF.

This rearrangement joins TRBV29-1 to TRBJ2-1; D uncertain. Germline lookup yields CDR1 SQVTM and CDR2 ANQGSEA. Trimming stripped 3 bases from V and 12 bases from J, with 18 bases between. The CDR3 extends over 13 amino acids. CDR3 protein: CSVDETRSAAQFF. CDR3 coding DNA: TGCAGCGTTGATGAAACAAGGTCCGCCGCGCAGTTCTTC.

The chain uses TRBV3-1 and TRBJ1-5; no clear D. The CDR3 spans 15 residues. V was cut by 1 base and J by 6 bases, with 13 bases left in between. Germline V gene lookup returns CDR1 LGHDT and CDR2 YNNKEL (reference sequence). CDR3 protein: CASSQGRGVGQPQHF. CDR3 DNA: TGTGCCAGCAGCCAAGGCCGGGGAGTGGGTCAGCCCCAGCATTTT.

The chain is built from TRBV24-1 and TRBJ2-1; possible D gene TRBD2, 6 bases. Germline V lookup: CDR1 KGHDR, CDR2 SFDVKD. The ends were cut back, 4 bases at V and 8 bases at J, with 14 bases in the middle. The CDR3 covers 14 residues. The CDR3 nucleotides are TGTGCCACCAGTGACCACATGGGAGGTCATGAGCAGTTCTTC. This codes for CATSDHMGGHEQFF.

This chain uses TRBV2 with TRBJ2-5; TRBD2 agrees at 10 bases. The end of the DNA aligns better with TRBJ2-7, so the J call may be wrong. The CDR3 is 17 amino acids. CDR1 is SNHLY and CDR2 is FYNNEI in the germline V gene. This chain's CDR3 is CASSTNILAGDVNEQYF. The CDR3 DNA sequence: TGTGCCAGCAGTACGAACATCCTAGCGGGAGACGTCAACGAGCAGTACTTC.

Remarks on this clonotype: Mismatch with germline at one junction end may stem from a read error. J is TRBJ2-1 and V is TRBV9; D remains unclear. The CDR3 is 13 residues long. The germline V gene encodes CDR1 SGDLS and CDR2 YYNGEE. CDR3: CTSSVVAYNEQFF. CDR3 in DNA: TGTACCAGCAGCGTAGTGGCTTACAATGAGCAGTTCTTC.

This clonotype appeared many times. A read error may account for a junction end that differs from germline. The CDR3 nucleotides are TGTGCCAGCAGTTTAGTGGGGGACTATGGCTACACCTTC. As protein: CASSLVGDYGYTF. V usage is TRBV5-1 and J usage is TRBJ1-2, with a tentative D call TRBD1 (5 bases). The length of the CDR3 is 13 residues. Germline V gene sequence: CDR1 SGHRS, CDR2 YFSETQ.

This clonotype was detected only a few times. CDR3: CASSLEAAIGQAFF. Written as DNA, the CDR3 is TGTGCCAGCAGCTTAGAGGCGGCTATCGGACAAGCTTTCTTT. The rearrangement joins TRBV7-8 to TRBJ1-1, with unresolved D. Germline loops: CDR1 SGHVS, CDR2 FQNEAQ. Trimming removed 1 base from V and 9 bases from J, with 15 bases in between. There are 14 residues in the CDR3.

The chain has TRBV5-1 and TRBJ1-4; possible D gene TRBD1, 6 bases. CDR3 length: 14 amino acids. Germline V lookup: CDR1 SGHRS, CDR2 YFSETQ. Deletions cut 4 bases from V and 5 bases from J, with 12 bases between. The CDR3 nucleotides read TGCGCCAGCAGCGCCTGGGGGCGAAATGAAAAACTGTTTTTT. It codes for CASSAWGRNEKLFF.

The rearrangement uses TRBV6-5 and TRBJ2-2; 14 bases are a match to TRBD2. This CDR3 region has 19 residues. Looked up from germline, CDR1 is MNHEY and CDR2 is SVGAGI. The V gene end was trimmed by 2 bases and the J gene end by 7 bases; junction bases not matched to a gene: 12. DNA of the CDR3: TGTGCCAGCAGTTACGTCTACCCGGGACTAGCGGGAGAAGGCGGGGAGCTGTTTTTT. Protein product: CASSYVYPGLAGEGGELFF.

This clonotype was counted a single time. The conserved phenylalanine or tryptophan normally closing the CDR3 is absent here, so this likely arose from a read error. The DNA for the CDR3 is TGCGCCAGCAGCCAAGAGCTATCGCGGTCTAGCACAGATGCGCAGTATGTT. It encodes CASSQELSRSSTDAQYV. The chain joins TRBV4-2 to TRBJ2-3; TRBD2 is a possible D gene (5 bases). Germline assignment: CDR1 LGHNA and CDR2 YNFKEQ. CDR3 length: 17 residues.

This clonotype turned up a few times. The gene calls are TRBV29-1 and TRBJ2-7, with 8 bases identical to TRBD1. Losses at the gene ends were 2 bases for V and 1 base for J; bases not matched to a gene: 4. In germline, CDR1 is SQVTM, CDR2 ANQGSEA. The length of the CDR3 is 14 residues. The CDR3 protein is CSVEPDRGSYEQYF. The CDR3 DNA follows: TGCAGCGTTGAACCTGACAGGGGATCCTACGAGCAGTACTTC.

This clonotype was recorded only once. The V gene is TRBV27, the J gene TRBJ1-4; TRBD1 might be the D (5 bases). Germline CDR1 reads MNHEY; CDR2 reads SMNVEV (reference sequence). The ends were cut back, 2 bases at V and 5 bases at J, with 18 bases in the middle. The CDR3 spans 17 residues. CDR3 sequence: CASSLEGNSLPNEKLFF. In nucleotides, the CDR3 is TGTGCCAGCAGTTTAGAGGGGAACAGTCTCCCGAATGAAAAACTGTTTTTT.

This chain joins TRBV27 and TRBJ1-6, with TRBD1 matching 8 bases. After removal of 5 bases from V and 11 bases from J, the junction contained 8 bases not matched to a gene. This CDR3 has 14 residues. Looked up from germline, CDR1 is MNHEY and CDR2 is SMNVEV (reference sequence). This CDR3 is CASSLDRASAPLHF. The CDR3 DNA is TGTGCCAGCAGTCTGGACAGGGCTTCGGCACCCCTCCACTTT.

V gene TRBV20-1 combines with J gene TRBJ2-7; a possible D gene is TRBD1 (6 bases). V dropped 0 bases and J dropped 5 bases, with 8 bases sitting between them. There are 12 residues in the CDR3. CDR1 and CDR2 from the germline V gene are DFQATT and SNEGSKA (reference sequence). The CDR3 bases are TGCAGTGCTAGAGAGGGGGCGGACGAGCAGTACTTC. It yields the protein CSAREGADEQYF.

On this clonotype: A much larger clone differs by one base, so this may be a read error. This chain connects TRBV7-2 to TRBJ2-5, with D perhaps being TRBD1 or TRBD2 (5 bases each). CDR1 SGHTA and CDR2 FQGNSA come from the germline V gene. The CDR3 spans 15 residues. V was pared by 6 bases and J by 13 bases, with 27 bases between. The CDR3 DNA reads TGTGCCAGCAGTTCTAATCCGGGACCAGGCTACGAGCGGTACTTC. It encodes CASSSNPGPGYERYF.